These 5 T cell receptor beta chains were sequenced from one sample in a study of T cell responses to AZD1222 COVID-19 vaccine. Only in-frame clones appear in the TCRdb table, and some are missing; sequencing was by immunoSEQ multiplex PCR. The data show approximately 200,000 clones, with 90% to 95% seen just once and approximately 1.7% held by the top ten. The specimen was peripheral blood, collected 28 days after the second dose of the MenACWY control vaccine. The receptors shown here come from an adult who received the MenACWY meningococcal vaccine as a control.

The rearrangement joins TRBV7-6 to TRBJ2-7; 7 positions agree with TRBD2. The CDR3 totals 14 residues. Germline assignment: CDR1 SGHVS and CDR2 FNYEAQ. The V segment lost 1 base and the J segment 2 bases; nucleotides outside the gene matches: 2. The CDR3 loop reads CASSLGGGAYEQYF. For the CDR3, the DNA is TGTGCCAGCAGCTTAGGTGGGGGGGCCTACGAGCAGTACTTC.

The V gene is TRBV12-5, the J gene TRBJ2-2, with 8 bases matching TRBD1. The length of the CDR3 is 15 residues. The germline CDR1 and CDR2 sequences are LGHNT and FRNRAP. V lost 6 bases, J lost 6 bases, and 9 bases stayed unmatched. CDR3 DNA sequence: TGTGCTAGTGGCCTAGGACAGGGTACCGCCGGGGAGCTGTTTTTT. Translating gives CASGLGQGTAGELFF.

The CDR3 coding sequence is TGCGCCAGCAGCCCCGGTGGGATATCCTACGAGCAGTACTTC. It translates to CASSPGGISYEQYF. This chain links TRBV5-1 with TRBJ2-7, with D hard to call. CDR3 length: 14 amino acids. The germline gives CDR1 SGHRS, CDR2 YFSETQ. The V gene lost 4 bases and the J gene lost 1 base, with 12 bases spanning the gap.

V usage is TRBV27 and J usage is TRBJ2-2; tentatively, D is TRBD1 (6 bases). Looked up from germline, CDR1 is MNHEY and CDR2 is SMNVEV (reference sequence). Trimming stripped 10 bases from V and 2 bases from J, with 20 bases between. CDR3 length: 16 residues. CDR3 sequence (DNA): TGTGCCACCGCTCAACAGGGCAGTGGTAACACCGGGGAGCTGTTTTTT. Translated, it gives CATAQQGSGNTGELFF.

This sequence joins TRBV7-9 and TRBJ1-5; 7 nucleotides match TRBD1. V trimming: 5 bases; J trimming: 2 bases; junction bases outside the gene matches: 6. CDR1 SEHNR and CDR2 FQNEAQ come from the germline V gene (reference sequence). CDR3 length equals 15 residues. The CDR3 region has the DNA TGTGCCAGCAGCACCACAGGGGTTGGCAATCAGCCCCAGCATTTT. It specifies CASSTTGVGNQPQHF. The full variable domain, in which reference TRBV7-9 and TRBJ1-5 provide the parts outside the CDR3, is DTGVSQNPRHKITKRGQNVTFRCDPISEHNRLYWYRQTLGQGPEFLTYFQNEAQLEKSRLLSDRFSAERPKGSFSTLEIQRTEQGDSAMYLCASSTTGVGNQPQHFGDGTRLSIL.